These T cell receptor beta chains were read from a single sample in a study of blood T cell repertoires in COVID-19. Some clones are missing from TCRdb's copy, which holds only in-frame ones; the method was immunoSEQ multiplex PCR. In the table there are 270,000 or so clones, roughly 84% of which are singletons. Sequenced input: peripheral blood. Source of these receptors: a woman under 30 with acute or convalescent COVID-19. CDR3s include the opening cysteine and the closing phenylalanine or tryptophan. The D gene is left open where the match is weak. Some rows have no size entry. The others give once, few or many, or a class for an expanded clone.

V gene,D gene,clone size,J gene,CDR3 protein,CDR3 DNA
TRBV7-6,-,-,TRBJ2-2,CASSSGMNTGELFF,TGTGCCAGCAGTTCGGGAATGAACACCGGGGAGCTGTTTTTT
TRBV9,TRBD1,once,TRBJ1-1,CASSVTGVNTEAFF,TGTGCCAGCAGCGTGACAGGGGTGAACACTGAAGCTTTCTTT
TRBV6-4,TRBD1,-,TRBJ2-1,CASSDSAGTGHNEQFF,TGTGCCAGCAGTGACTCTGCCGGGACAGGGCACAATGAGCAGTTCTTC
TRBV19,-,-,TRBJ1-6,CASSRGAARLTNSPLHF,TGTGCCAGCAGCCGTGGGGCAGCCAGATTGACGAATTCACCCCTCCACTTT
TRBV7-2,-,few,TRBJ1-2,CASRDEQGLDYGYTF,TGTGCCAGCAGGGACGAACAGGGTCTGGACTATGGCTACACCTTC
TRBV9,-,-,TRBJ1-2,CASSSNYGYTF,TGTGCCAGCAGCTCGAACTATGGCTACACCTTC
TRBV19,TRBD2,-,TRBJ2-1,CASSRLAGLLYNEQFF,TGTGCCAGTAGTCGACTAGCGGGCCTCTTGTACAATGAGCAGTTCTTC
TRBV18,TRBD2,-,TRBJ2-5,CASSRIVQRDDQETQYF,TGTGCCAGCTCACGAATCGTCCAGCGGGATGACCAAGAGACCCAGTACTTC
TRBV6-2/TRBV6-3,TRBD1,-,TRBJ2-2,CASSWGQGIAGELFF,TGTGCCAGCAGTTGGGGACAGGGGATCGCCGGGGAGCTGTTTTTT
TRBV2,TRBD1,-,TRBJ1-2,CASSVRQGANYGYTF,TGTGCCAGCAGCGTCAGACAGGGGGCGAACTATGGCTACACCTTC
TRBV6-5,TRBD2,-,TRBJ2-7,CASSPAGTSPYEQYF,TGTGCCAGCAGTCCCGCCGGGACTAGTCCCTACGAGCAGTACTTC
TRBV6-5,-,-,TRBJ2-7,CASSSERDTRKYF,TGTGCCAGCAGTTCCGAGAGGGACACTCGAAAGTACTTC
TRBV7-6,TRBD2,-,TRBJ2-3,CASSLEPTRGLAGSTDTQYF,TGTGCCAGCAGCTTAGAGCCCACCCGAGGGCTAGCGGGGAGCACAGATACGCAGTATTTT
TRBV10-1,TRBD1,-,TRBJ1-1,CASSPRTGAEAFF,TGCGCCAGCAGCCCAAGGACAGGAGCTGAAGCTTTCTTT